These T cell receptor beta chains were read from a single sample in a study of T-cell reconstitution after alpha-beta-depleted transplantation in children. Each CDR3 protein is one row after TCRdb ran MiXCR on the PCR reads. The sample has some 520,000 distinct CDR3 sequences; about 31% are singletons. This specimen consisted of PBMCs from the stem cell graft donor, obtained from the stem cell graft. These receptors originate from a human donor who donated a stem cell graft to a child with aplastic anemia. Each CDR3 is given without its conserved first and last residue.

J gene,CDR3 length,V gene,CDR3 protein
TRBJ1-2,13,TRBV5-1,ASSEGTVERLGYT
TRBJ2-2,12,TRBV4-3,ASSQDGVSGELF
TRBJ2-7,10,TRBV29-1,SVLEDSYEQY
TRBJ1-1,12,TRBV6-5,ASSYSGENTEAF
TRBJ2-2,9,TRBV5-6,ASSRRGELF
TRBJ2-1,12,TRBV12-3/TRBV12-4,ASSLRSGVNEQF
TRBJ2-1,13,TRBV5-1,ASRTLLAAPDGWF
TRBJ1-2,12,TRBV7-2,ASSPGTFDYGYT
TRBJ1-1,14,TRBV20-1,SARERGGTVNTEAF
TRBJ2-1,13,TRBV4-3,ASSQSGQTYNEQF
TRBJ2-5,13,TRBV5-1,ASRSSGSPGETQY
TRBJ2-1,12,TRBV27,ATSGQGANNEQF
TRBJ2-1,14,TRBV29-1,SVAGTSGRALHEQF
TRBJ2-1,13,TRBV4-2,ASSPDDRVGNEQF
TRBJ1-1,13,TRBV7-9,ASSVPRVGNTEAF
TRBJ2-1,9,TRBV29-1,SVALVAGQF
TRBJ2-3,14,TRBV12-3/TRBV12-4,ASSLATAFFTDTQY
TRBJ1-4,14,TRBV5-6,ASSFGEPGGHEKLF
TRBJ2-1,13,TRBV24-1,ATSAGTSGDNEQF
TRBJ1-3,11,TRBV12-3/TRBV12-4,ASVQGAGNTIY
TRBJ1-2,12,TRBV10-3,AISGAPGNYGYT
TRBJ2-5,10,TRBV6-6,ASSATGGTQY
TRBJ2-3,14,TRBV4-2,ASSPIAGGPADTQY
TRBJ2-3,11,TRBV4-3,ASSQQGGDTQY
TRBJ1-5,14,TRBV6-5,ASSSRQGDSNQPQH
TRBJ2-3,14,TRBV12-3/TRBV12-4,ASSAPLAGGGDTQY
TRBJ1-4,11,TRBV10-3,AISGTGSEKLF
TRBJ2-1,12,TRBV11-2,ASSPDRVSDEQF
TRBJ1-1,9,TRBV30,AGQGATEAF
TRBJ2-1,12,TRBV5-1,ASRGQFAQDEQF
TRBJ1-6,14,TRBV9,ASSSPGSSYNSPLH
TRBJ2-2,11,TRBV12-3/TRBV12-4,ASSSQGTGELF
TRBJ1-1,11,TRBV7-2,ASSLHTNTEAF
TRBJ2-3,16,TRBV10-3,AISDERTWGLGTDTQY
TRBJ1-1,14,TRBV5-6,ASSLGGGHFGTEAF
TRBJ1-4,13,TRBV4-3,ASSQGPGGNEKLF
TRBJ2-5,12,TRBV15,ATRGGGYQETQY
TRBJ2-1,13,TRBV12-3/TRBV12-4,ASSLALVRDNEQF
TRBJ2-3,13,TRBV7-3,ASSRSGIRTDTQY
TRBJ1-1,12,TRBV5-4,ASSYRGMNTEAF
TRBJ1-5,16,TRBV3-1,ASSQVGGNGSSNQPQH
TRBJ1-2,14,TRBV7-6,ASSPGAAGTAKGYT
TRBJ2-2,10,TRBV30,AWSARTGELF
TRBJ2-5,12,TRBV29-1,SVEERHHQETQY
TRBJ1-1,15,TRBV5-1,ASSETGTGEPNTEAF
TRBJ2-3,13,TRBV4-3,ASSQDSTPRDTQY
TRBJ2-1,11,TRBV4-3,ASSQTRASEQF
TRBJ1-2,11,TRBV20-1,SARVEGSYGYT
TRBJ2-1,13,TRBV7-6,ASTGNSGRYNEQF
TRBJ2-1,12,TRBV5-1,ATSRGDTHNEQF
TRBJ1-4,11,TRBV12-3/TRBV12-4,ASSFVGKEKLF